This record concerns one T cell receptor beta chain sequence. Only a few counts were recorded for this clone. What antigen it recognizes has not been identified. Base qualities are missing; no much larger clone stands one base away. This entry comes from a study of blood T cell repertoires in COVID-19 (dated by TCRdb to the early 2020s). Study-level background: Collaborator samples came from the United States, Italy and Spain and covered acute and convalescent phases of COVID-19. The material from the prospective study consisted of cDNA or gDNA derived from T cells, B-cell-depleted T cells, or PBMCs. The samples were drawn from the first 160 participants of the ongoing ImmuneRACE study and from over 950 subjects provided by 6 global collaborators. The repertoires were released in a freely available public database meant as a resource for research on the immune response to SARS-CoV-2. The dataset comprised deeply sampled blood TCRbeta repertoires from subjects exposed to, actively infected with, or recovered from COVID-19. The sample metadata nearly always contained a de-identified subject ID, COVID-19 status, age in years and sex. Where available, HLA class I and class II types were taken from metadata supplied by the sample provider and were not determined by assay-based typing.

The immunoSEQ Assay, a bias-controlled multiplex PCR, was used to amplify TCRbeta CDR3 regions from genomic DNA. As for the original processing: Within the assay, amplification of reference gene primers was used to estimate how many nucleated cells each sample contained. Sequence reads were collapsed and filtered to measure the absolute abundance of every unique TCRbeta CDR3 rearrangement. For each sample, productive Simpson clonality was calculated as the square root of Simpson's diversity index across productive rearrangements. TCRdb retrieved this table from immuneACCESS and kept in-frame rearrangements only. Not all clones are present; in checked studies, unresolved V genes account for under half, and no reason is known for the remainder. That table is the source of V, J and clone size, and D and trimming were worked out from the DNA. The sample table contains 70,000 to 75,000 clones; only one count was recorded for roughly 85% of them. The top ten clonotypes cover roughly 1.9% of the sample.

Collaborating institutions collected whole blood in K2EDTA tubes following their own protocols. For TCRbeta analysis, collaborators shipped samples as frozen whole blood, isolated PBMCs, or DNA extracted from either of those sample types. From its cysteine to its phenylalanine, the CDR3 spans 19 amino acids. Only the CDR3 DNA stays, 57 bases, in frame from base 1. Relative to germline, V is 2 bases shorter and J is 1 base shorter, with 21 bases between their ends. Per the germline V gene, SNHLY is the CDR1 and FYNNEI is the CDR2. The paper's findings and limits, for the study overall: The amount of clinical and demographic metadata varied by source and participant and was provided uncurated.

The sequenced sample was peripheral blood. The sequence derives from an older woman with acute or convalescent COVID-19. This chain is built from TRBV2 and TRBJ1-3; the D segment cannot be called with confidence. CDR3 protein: CASSERLHILLESGNTIYF. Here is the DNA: TGTGCCAGCAGTGAACGTTTACATATTCTCCTTGAATCTGGAAACACCATATATTTT. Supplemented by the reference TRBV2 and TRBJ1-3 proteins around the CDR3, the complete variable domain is EPEVTQTPSHQVTQMGQEVILRCVPISNHLYFYWYRQILGQKVEFLVSFYNNEISEKSEIFDDQFSVERPDGSNFTLKIRSTKLEDSAMYFCASSERLHILLESGNTIYFGEGSWLTVV.